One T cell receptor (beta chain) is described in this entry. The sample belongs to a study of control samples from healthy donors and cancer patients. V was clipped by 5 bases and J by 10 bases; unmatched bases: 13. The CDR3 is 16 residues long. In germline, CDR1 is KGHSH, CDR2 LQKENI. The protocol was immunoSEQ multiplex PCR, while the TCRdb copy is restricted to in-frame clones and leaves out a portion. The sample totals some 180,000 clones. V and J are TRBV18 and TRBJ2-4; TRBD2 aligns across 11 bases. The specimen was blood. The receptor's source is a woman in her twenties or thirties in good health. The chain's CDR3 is CASSATTGLAGSIQYF. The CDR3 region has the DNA TGTGCCAGCTCAGCCACTACTGGACTAGCGGGCTCTATTCAGTACTTC. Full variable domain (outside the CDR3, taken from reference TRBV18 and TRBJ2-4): NAGVMQNPRHLVRRRGQEARLRCSPMKGHSHVYWYRQLPEEGLKFMVYLQKENIIDESGMPKERFSAEFPKEGPSILRIQQVVRGDSAAYFCASSATTGLAGSIQYFGAGTRLSVL.